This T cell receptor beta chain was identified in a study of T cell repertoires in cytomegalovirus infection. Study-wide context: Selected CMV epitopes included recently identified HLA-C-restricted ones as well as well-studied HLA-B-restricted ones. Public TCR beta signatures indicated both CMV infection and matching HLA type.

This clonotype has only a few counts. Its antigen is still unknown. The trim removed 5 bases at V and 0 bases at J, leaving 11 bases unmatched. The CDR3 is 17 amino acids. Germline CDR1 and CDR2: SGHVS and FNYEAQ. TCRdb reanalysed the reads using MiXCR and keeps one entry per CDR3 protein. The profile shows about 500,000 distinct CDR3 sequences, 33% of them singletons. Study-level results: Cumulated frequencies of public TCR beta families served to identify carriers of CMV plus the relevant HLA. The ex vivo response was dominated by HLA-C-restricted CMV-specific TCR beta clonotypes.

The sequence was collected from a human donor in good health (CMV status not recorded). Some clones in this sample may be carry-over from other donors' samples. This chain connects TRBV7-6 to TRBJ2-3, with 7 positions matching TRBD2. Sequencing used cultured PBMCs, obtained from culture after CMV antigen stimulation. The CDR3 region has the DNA TGTGCCAGCAGCCACCCTGCGGGGGTGGGGAGCACAGATACGCAGTATTTT. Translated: CASSHPAGVGSTDTQYF.